This paragraph covers one T cell receptor (beta chain) sequence. Primers: 60 Vbeta forward and 13 Jbeta reverse. Generated by immunoSEQ multiplex PCR, the TCRdb table keeps only in-frame clones and is missing some. The sample yields some 130,000 clones, approximately 78% seen once. Germline loops: CDR1 SGHTS, CDR2 YDEGEE. This CDR3 contains 12 residues. The V and J ends lost 6 bases and 15 bases respectively, with 19 bases between them. The sample belongs to a study of cytomegalovirus exposure and HLA in healthy donors. This TCR was sampled from a female donor in good health and CMV-seronegative. The specimen was PBMCs. This chain links TRBV5-8 with TRBJ2-1; TRBD1 is a possible D gene (6 bases). The CDR3 region has the DNA TGTGCCAGCACCCTCCTGAAGGGGGAAGCGTTCTTC. Protein sequence: CASTLLKGEAFF.